This is a list of T cell receptor beta chains from one sample in a study of cytomegalovirus exposure and HLA in healthy donors. Generated by immunoSEQ multiplex PCR, the TCRdb table keeps only in-frame clones and is missing some. Among about 120,000 clones listed, 65% to 80% were seen once. The sample comprised PBMCs. Receptors originate from a woman aged 40 to 55 in good health and CMV-seropositive. CDR3s include the opening cysteine and the closing phenylalanine or tryptophan. Each record gives: clone size, J gene, V gene, D gene, CDR3 protein, CDR3 DNA. D genes are given only for firm matches. Only some rows state a clone size, as once, few, many or a class for expanded clones.

- | TRBJ2-3 | TRBV28 | TRBD2 | CASIPGLAGGRSRDTQYF | TGTGCCAGCATACCGGGACTAGCGGGGGGGCGGAGTCGGGATACGCAGTATTTT
- | TRBJ1-6 | TRBV30 | TRBD1 | CAWSPRTGRSPLHF | TGTGCCTGGAGTCCACGGACAGGGCGATCACCCCTCCACTTT
- | TRBJ2-3 | TRBV19 | TRBD2 | CASSITGGPGTQYF | TGTGCCAGTAGTATAACGGGAGGGCCTGGTACGCAGTATTTT
- | TRBJ2-1 | TRBV23-1 | TRBD2 | CASSHCRGTRQFF | TGCGCCAGCAGTCACTGCCGTGGGACTAGGCAGTTCTTC
few | TRBJ1-2 | TRBV7-2 | - | CASSLGGGSLHSYGYTF | TGTGCCAGCAGCTTAGGGGGCGGTAGTCTACATTCATATGGCTACACCTTC
- | TRBJ2-7 | TRBV27 | - | CASSRSNSGGSYEQYF | TGTGCCAGCAGTCGTAGTAACAGCGGTGGGTCCTACGAGCAGTACTTC
- | TRBJ2-7 | TRBV15 | - | CATSNDSSLYEQYF | TGTGCCACCAGCAACGACAGTTCCCTCTACGAGCAGTACTTC
- | TRBJ1-2 | TRBV11-2 | - | CASSLDPDGPGYTF | TGTGCCAGCAGCTTAGATCCAGATGGGCCCGGCTACACCTTC
- | TRBJ2-5 | TRBV7-2 | TRBD2 | CASSLNALAGATGETQYF | TGTGCCAGCAGCTTAAATGCACTAGCGGGAGCGACAGGGGAGACCCAGTACTTC
- | TRBJ1-2 | TRBV15 | - | CATSRDRQAGYGYTF | TGTGCCACCAGCAGAGATCGACAGGCGGGCTATGGCTACACCTTC
- | TRBJ2-7 | TRBV2 | - | CASSTGSYEQYF | TGTGCCAGCAGTACAGGGTCATACGAGCAGTACTTC
few | TRBJ1-5 | TRBV6-1 | - | CASSEGFLPNQPQHF | TGTGCCAGCAGTGAAGGGTTCCTACCGAATCAGCCCCAGCATTTT
- | TRBJ1-5 | TRBV2 | TRBD1 | CASSDLGTGSGNQPQHF | TGTGCCAGCAGTGACCTCGGGACAGGCTCCGGGAATCAGCCCCAGCATTTT
few | TRBJ2-4 | TRBV7-6 | TRBD1 | CASSLFETGGAGENIQYF | TGTGCCAGCAGCTTATTCGAGACAGGGGGCGCTGGGGAAAACATTCAGTACTTC
- | TRBJ1-2 | TRBV4-2 | - | CASNQARDYGYTF | TGTGCCAGCAACCAAGCGCGAGACTATGGCTACACCTTC
- | TRBJ1-1 | TRBV10-3 | - | CAITPGGETEAFF | TGTGCCATCACCCCGGGGGGAGAGACTGAAGCTTTCTTT
- | TRBJ1-3 | TRBV7-9 | TRBD1 | CASSRLRDRAGNTIYF | TGTGCCAGCAGCAGACTCCGGGACAGGGCTGGAAACACCATATATTTT
- | TRBJ2-3 | TRBV9 | TRBD2 | CASSVGAGGLITDTQYF | TGTGCCAGCAGCGTAGGGGCGGGGGGTCTAATCACAGATACGCAGTATTTT
- | TRBJ2-7 | TRBV14 | - | CASSQPIFGQASSYEQYF | TGTGCCAGCAGCCAGCCGATTTTTGGGCAGGCGAGCTCCTACGAGCAGTACTTC
- | TRBJ2-1 | TRBV29-1 | TRBD2 | CSVDLGLAIDEQFF | TGCAGCGTTGATTTGGGACTAGCGATCGATGAGCAGTTCTTC
few | TRBJ1-2 | TRBV6-5 | TRBD1 | CASSYADRDYGYTF | TGTGCCAGCAGTTATGCCGACAGGGACTATGGCTACACCTTC
once | TRBJ1-1 | TRBV5-1 | - | CASSSQGLNTEAFF | TGCGCCAGCAGCTCACAGGGCTTGAACACTGAAGCTTTCTTT
- | TRBJ1-6 | TRBV6-5 | - | CASSQQGWGSPLHF | TGTGCCAGCAGTCAACAGGGTTGGGGTTCACCCCTCCACTTT
once | TRBJ2-5 | TRBV9 | - | CASSGTGYQETQYF | TGTGCCAGCAGCGGTACGGGGTACCAAGAGACCCAGTACTTC
- | TRBJ2-3 | TRBV7-2 | - | CASGSGDTQYF | TGTGCCAGCGGGAGCGGTGATACGCAGTATTTT
- | TRBJ1-2 | TRBV13 | TRBD1 | CASSTRDRGAGYTF | TGTGCCAGCAGCACCCGGGACAGGGGAGCTGGCTACACCTTC
- | TRBJ1-2 | TRBV25-1 | - | CASSEYFRTDGLGYTF | TGTGCCAGCAGTGAATACTTCCGTACGGACGGACTCGGCTACACCTTC
few | TRBJ2-3 | TRBV5-6 | TRBD2 | CASSLVGSSGRANTQYF | TGTGCCAGCAGCTTGGTCGGCTCTAGCGGGAGGGCTAATACGCAGTATTTT
- | TRBJ2-2 | TRBV2 | - | CASQGQPTNTGELFF | TGTGCCAGCCAAGGACAGCCTACGAACACCGGGGAGCTGTTTTTT
- | TRBJ2-5 | TRBV9 | - | CASSVVVGGAQETQYF | TGTGCCAGCAGCGTAGTTGTTGGAGGCGCCCAAGAGACCCAGTACTTC
- | TRBJ2-2 | TRBV19 | TRBD2 | CATSSRTSGNTGELFF | TGTGCCACCTCCTCTCGGACTAGCGGGAACACCGGGGAGCTGTTTTTT
- | TRBJ2-7 | TRBV6-1 | - | CASRPEVRPYEQYF | TGTGCCAGCAGACCCGAGGTCCGACCCTACGAGCAGTACTTC
- | TRBJ1-1 | TRBV29-1 | TRBD1 | CSVAQGGGNTEAFF | TGCAGCGTTGCTCAAGGGGGCGGGAACACTGAAGCTTTCTTT
- | TRBJ2-7 | TRBV6-5 | TRBD2 | CASRMSVGGHYEQYF | TGTGCCAGCAGGATGAGTGTGGGAGGGCACTACGAGCAGTACTTC
few | TRBJ2-1 | TRBV29-1 | - | CSVELAGWGDNEQFF | TGCAGCGTTGAGCTAGCAGGGTGGGGGGACAATGAGCAGTTCTTC
- | TRBJ2-7 | TRBV19 | - | CASSRTAYEQYF | TGTGCCAGTAGTCGGACAGCTTACGAGCAGTACTTC
few | TRBJ2-7 | TRBV11-2 | - | CASSPGLPLLYEQYF | TGTGCCAGCAGCCCGGGACTGCCCCTTCTTTACGAGCAGTACTTC
- | TRBJ2-7 | TRBV9 | - | CASSVGVLAEEQYF | TGTGCCAGCAGCGTAGGGGTCTTGGCGGAGGAGCAGTACTTC
- | TRBJ2-4 | TRBV4-1 | TRBD2 | CASSQDIAGGSLQYF | TGCGCCAGCAGCCAAGATATAGCGGGGGGAAGTCTTCAGTACTTC
- | TRBJ1-1 | TRBV5-1 | - | CASSSNPGGNTEAFF | TGCGCCAGCAGCTCCAACCCGGGGGGAAACACTGAAGCTTTCTTT
- | TRBJ2-7 | TRBV6-5 | TRBD1 | CASSYSGTGGYEQYF | TGTGCCAGCAGTTACTCTGGGACAGGGGGTTACGAGCAGTACTTC
- | TRBJ2-2 | TRBV27 | - | CASSFYTGELFF | TGTGCCAGCAGTTTCTACACCGGGGAGCTGTTTTTT
- | TRBJ2-7 | TRBV27 | TRBD1 | CASTNLRDRVHEQYF | TGTGCCAGCACAAACCTCCGGGACAGGGTGCACGAGCAGTACTTC
- | TRBJ2-1 | TRBV7-8 | - | CASSLAIGAVTTYNEQFF | TGTGCCAGCAGCTTAGCAATAGGGGCGGTCACCACCTACAATGAGCAGTTCTTC
- | TRBJ1-4 | TRBV15 | - | CATSRDQLSQEKLFF | TGTGCCACCAGCAGAGACCAACTTTCACAGGAAAAACTGTTTTTT
- | TRBJ2-7 | TRBV25-1 | TRBD1 | CASSEYRGLGEQYF | TGTGCCAGCAGTGAGTACAGGGGGCTGGGCGAGCAGTACTTC
- | TRBJ2-3 | TRBV9 | - | CASSVVPQHTDTQYF | TGTGCCAGCAGCGTAGTGCCCCAACACACAGATACGCAGTATTTT
- | TRBJ1-2 | TRBV29-1 | - | CSVHDSFNYGYTF | TGCAGCGTGCACGACAGTTTCAACTATGGCTACACCTTC
- | TRBJ2-7 | TRBV30 | - | CAWSVQAQDEQYF | TGTGCCTGGAGTGTACAGGCCCAGGACGAGCAGTACTTC
once | TRBJ1-2 | TRBV18 | - | CASSPPSGMNYGYTF | TGTGCCAGCTCACCACCTTCAGGAATGAACTATGGCTACACCTTC
- | TRBJ2-1 | TRBV4-3 | - | CASSQDRGLGPLYEQFF | TGCGCCAGCAGCCAAGATCGAGGGCTAGGCCCCTTATATGAGCAGTTCTTC